This record concerns one T cell receptor (beta chain) sequence. TCRdb keeps only in-frame clones here, not all; method: immunoSEQ multiplex PCR. Of about 40,000 clones in the sample, around 90% were seen once. This sample was taken from a study of T cell changes during pregnancy in multiple sclerosis. CDR3 length equals 15 residues. V lost 0 bases and J lost 11; bases outside the gene matches: 6. Germline values: CDR1 SGDLS, CDR2 YYNGEE. V gene TRBV9 combines with J gene TRBJ2-6, with 9 bases aligning to TRBD1. Sequencing was performed on CD8+ T cells from peripheral blood mononuclear cells, taken in the first trimester of pregnancy. The receptor comes from a female donor with multiple sclerosis, enrolled in a pregnancy study. Here the CDR3 reads CASSVEGQGVDVLTF. In nucleotides, the CDR3 is TGTGCCAGCAGCGTAGAGGGACAGGGAGTGGACGTCCTGACTTTC. The full variable domain, its missing parts supplied by reference TRBV9 and TRBJ2-6, is DSGVTQTPKHLITATGQRVTLRCSPRSGDLSVYWYQQSLDQGLQFLIQYYNGEERAKGNILERFSAQQFPDLHSELNLSSLELGDSALYFCASSVEGQGVDVLTFGAGSRLTVL.